This TCR beta chain is drawn from a study of blood T cells in healthy people across ages. Primed by a sample-barcoded 5' primer and a J-beta primer mix, a second PCR proceeded for about 7 to 12 cycles. The template-switch adaptor, which had 12 random nucleotides, put a tag on each cDNA molecule. TCRdb ran MiXCR on the 5' RACE reads and lists one entry per CDR3 protein. This table has nearly 800,000 distinct CDR3 sequences, around 50% appearing once. Study-wide results and limits: Any conclusive comparison of naive versus antigen-experienced cells was prevented by using unsorted PBMCs.

Turning to this clonotype: The antigen remains undetermined.

V lost 3 bases and J lost 8, with 13 bases in between. CDR1 is SQVTM and CDR2 is ANQGSEA in the germline V gene. The CDR3 extends over 12 amino acids. They isolated at least 7 million PBMCs from each sample. The chain uses TRBV29-1 and TRBJ1-2; maybe TRBD1 (5 bases). The source material was blood. This clonotype was sampled from a middle-aged man in good health. CDR3 residues: CSVEGLEEGYTF. CDR3 nucleotides: TGCAGCGTTGAGGGACTCGAAGAAGGCTACACCTTC.